The source of this T cell receptor beta chain is a study of radiotherapy plus CTLA-4 blockade in lung cancer. In chemo-refractory metastatic non-small-cell lung cancer, patients got ipilimumab CTLA-4 blockade together with focal radiation. Germline V gene data show CDR1 as MNHNS and CDR2 as SASEGT. V shed 6 bases and J shed 4 bases, with 12 bases lying between them. CDR3 length: 13 residues. The data were produced by immunoSEQ multiplex PCR, yet TCRdb's version contains in-frame clones alone and is incomplete. The repertoire holds around 99,000 clones, with roughly 88% as singletons. Sequencing was performed on peripheral blood, taken from a patient treated with radiotherapy plus ipilimumab. This clonotype was sampled from a human donor with non-small cell lung cancer that progressed on radiotherapy plus ipilimumab. The chain is built from TRBV6-1 and TRBJ1-2; D is perhaps TRBD1 (6 bases). The CDR3 here is CASSPRTVYGYTF. The CDR3 DNA reads TGTGCCAGCAGCCCCCGGACAGTCTATGGCTACACCTTC.